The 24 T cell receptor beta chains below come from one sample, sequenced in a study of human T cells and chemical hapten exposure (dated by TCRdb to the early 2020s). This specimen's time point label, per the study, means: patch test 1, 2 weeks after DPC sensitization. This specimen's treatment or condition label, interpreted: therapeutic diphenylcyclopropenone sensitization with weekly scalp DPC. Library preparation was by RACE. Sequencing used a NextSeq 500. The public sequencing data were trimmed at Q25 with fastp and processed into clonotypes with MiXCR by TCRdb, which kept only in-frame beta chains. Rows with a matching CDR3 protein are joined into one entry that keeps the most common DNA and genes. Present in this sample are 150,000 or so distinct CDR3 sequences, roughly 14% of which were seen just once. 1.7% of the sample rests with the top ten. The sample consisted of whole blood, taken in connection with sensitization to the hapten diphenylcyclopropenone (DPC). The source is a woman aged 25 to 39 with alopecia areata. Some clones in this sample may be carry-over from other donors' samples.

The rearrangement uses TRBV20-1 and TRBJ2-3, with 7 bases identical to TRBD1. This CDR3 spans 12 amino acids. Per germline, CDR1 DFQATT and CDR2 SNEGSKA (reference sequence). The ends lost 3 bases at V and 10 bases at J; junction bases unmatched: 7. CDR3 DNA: TGCAGTGCTAGCCTGAGACAGGGTCCGCAGTATTTT. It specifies CSASLRQGPQYF.

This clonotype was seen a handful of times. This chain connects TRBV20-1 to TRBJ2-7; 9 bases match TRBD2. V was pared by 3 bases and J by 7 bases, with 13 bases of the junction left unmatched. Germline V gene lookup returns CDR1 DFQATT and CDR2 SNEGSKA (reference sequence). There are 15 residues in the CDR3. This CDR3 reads CSARKPGLATGEQYF. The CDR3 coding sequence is TGCAGTGCTAGGAAGCCGGGACTAGCAACGGGTGAGCAGTACTTC.

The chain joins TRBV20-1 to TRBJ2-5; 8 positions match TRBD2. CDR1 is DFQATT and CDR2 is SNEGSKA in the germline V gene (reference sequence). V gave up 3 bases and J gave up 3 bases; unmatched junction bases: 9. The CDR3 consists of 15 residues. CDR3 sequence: CSASTAGTRKETQYF. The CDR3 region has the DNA TGCAGTGCTAGTACAGCCGGGACTAGGAAAGAGACCCAGTACTTC.

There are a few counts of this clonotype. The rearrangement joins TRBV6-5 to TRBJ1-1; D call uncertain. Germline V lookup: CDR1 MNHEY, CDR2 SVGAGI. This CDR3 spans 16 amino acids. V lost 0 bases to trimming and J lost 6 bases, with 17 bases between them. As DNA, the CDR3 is TGTGCCAGCAGTTACTCGCTGGCCCCGGGATCGTCTGAAGCTTTCTTT. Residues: CASSYSLAPGSSEAFF.

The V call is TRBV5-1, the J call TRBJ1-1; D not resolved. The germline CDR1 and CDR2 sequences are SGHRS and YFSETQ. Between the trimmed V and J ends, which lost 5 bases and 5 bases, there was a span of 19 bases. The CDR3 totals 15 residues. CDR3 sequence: CASRPTHKWETEAFF. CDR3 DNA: TGCGCCAGCAGGCCTACACACAAGTGGGAGACTGAAGCTTTCTTT. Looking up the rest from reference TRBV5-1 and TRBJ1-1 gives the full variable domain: KAGVTQTPRYLIKTRGQQVTLSCSPISGHRSVSWYQQTPGQGLQFLFEYFSETQRNKGNFPGRFSGRQFSNSRSEMNVSTLELGDSALYLCASRPTHKWETEAFFGQGTRLTVV.

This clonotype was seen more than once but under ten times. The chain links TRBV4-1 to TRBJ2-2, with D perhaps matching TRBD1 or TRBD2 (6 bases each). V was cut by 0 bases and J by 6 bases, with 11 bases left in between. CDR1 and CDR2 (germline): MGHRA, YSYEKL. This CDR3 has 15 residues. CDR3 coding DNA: TGCGCCAGCAGCCAAGAGAGGGGGACTCCCGGGGAGCTGTTTTTT. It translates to CASSQERGTPGELFF.

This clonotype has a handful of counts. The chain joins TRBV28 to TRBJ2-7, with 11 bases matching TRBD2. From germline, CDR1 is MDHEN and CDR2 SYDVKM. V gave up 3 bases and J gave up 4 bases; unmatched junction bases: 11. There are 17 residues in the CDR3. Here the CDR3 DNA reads TGTGCCAGCAGTTTCCAGGGTAGCGGGAGGGCCGGATACGAGCAGTACTTC. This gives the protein CASSFQGSGRAGYEQYF.

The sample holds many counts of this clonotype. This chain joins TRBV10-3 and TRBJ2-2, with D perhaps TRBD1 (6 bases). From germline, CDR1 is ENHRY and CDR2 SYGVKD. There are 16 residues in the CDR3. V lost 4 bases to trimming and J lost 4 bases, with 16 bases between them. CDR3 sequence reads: CAISAFTGKFTGELFF. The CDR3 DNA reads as TGTGCCATCAGTGCCTTTACAGGGAAGTTCACCGGGGAGCTGTTTTTT.

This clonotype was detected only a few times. CDR3 sequence (DNA): TGTGCCAGCAGTTCACAGACAGGGTGGTACGAGCAGTACTTC. Protein sequence: CASSSQTGWYEQYF. The rearrangement uses TRBV28 and TRBJ2-7; 7 bases fit TRBD1. Germline V gene lookup returns CDR1 MDHEN and CDR2 SYDVKM. This CDR3 is built from 14 residues. Losses at the gene ends were 4 bases for V and 4 bases for J; bases not matched to a gene: 7.

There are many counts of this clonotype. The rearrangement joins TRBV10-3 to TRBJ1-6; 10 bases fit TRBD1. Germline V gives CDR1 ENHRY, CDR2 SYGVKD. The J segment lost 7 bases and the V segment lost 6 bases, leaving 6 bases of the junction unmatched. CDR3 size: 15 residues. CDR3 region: CAISAGQGDNSPLHF. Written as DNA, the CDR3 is TGTGCCATCAGCGCAGGACAGGGGGACAATTCACCCCTCCACTTT.

DNA of the CDR3: TGTGCCAGCAGTTTAGGTCAGACCGAAGCTTTCTTT. It encodes CASSLGQTEAFF. The chain combines TRBV27 with TRBJ1-1, with unresolved D. Germline loops: CDR1 MNHEY, CDR2 SMNVEV (reference sequence). This CDR3 region has 12 residues. Trimming removed 2 bases at V and 8 bases at J, with 9 bases between.

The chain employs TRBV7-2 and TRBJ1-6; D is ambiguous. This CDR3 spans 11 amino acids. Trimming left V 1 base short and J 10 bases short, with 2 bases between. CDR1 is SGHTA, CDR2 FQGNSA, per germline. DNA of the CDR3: TGTGCCAGCAGCTTAGACTCACCCCTCCACTTT. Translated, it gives CASSLDSPLHF.

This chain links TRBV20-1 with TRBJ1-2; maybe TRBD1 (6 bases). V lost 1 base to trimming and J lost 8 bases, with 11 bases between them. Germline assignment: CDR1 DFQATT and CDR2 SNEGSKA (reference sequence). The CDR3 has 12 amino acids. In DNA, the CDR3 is TGCAGTGCTAGAGGCACACAGGGAGGCTACACCTTC. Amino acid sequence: CSARGTQGGYTF.

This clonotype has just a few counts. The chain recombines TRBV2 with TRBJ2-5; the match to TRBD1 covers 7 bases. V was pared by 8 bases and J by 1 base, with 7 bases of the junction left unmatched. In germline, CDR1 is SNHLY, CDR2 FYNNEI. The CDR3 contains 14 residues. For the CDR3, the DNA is TGTGCCAGCCTTTTGGACAGGACCCAAGAGACCCAGTACTTC. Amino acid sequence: CASLLDRTQETQYF.

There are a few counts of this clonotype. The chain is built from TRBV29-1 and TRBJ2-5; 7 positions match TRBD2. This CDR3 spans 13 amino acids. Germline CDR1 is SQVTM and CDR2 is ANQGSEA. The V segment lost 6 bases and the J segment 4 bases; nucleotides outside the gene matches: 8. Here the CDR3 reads CSVQTSQGETQYF. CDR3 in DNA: TGCAGCGTCCAGACTAGCCAGGGAGAGACCCAGTACTTC.

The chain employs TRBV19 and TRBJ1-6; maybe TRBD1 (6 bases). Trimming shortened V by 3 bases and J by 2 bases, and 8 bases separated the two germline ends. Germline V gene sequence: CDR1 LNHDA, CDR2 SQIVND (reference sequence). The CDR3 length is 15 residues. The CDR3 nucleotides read TGTGCCAGTAGTATCGGGGACACCTATAATTCACCCCTCCACTTT. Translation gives CASSIGDTYNSPLHF.

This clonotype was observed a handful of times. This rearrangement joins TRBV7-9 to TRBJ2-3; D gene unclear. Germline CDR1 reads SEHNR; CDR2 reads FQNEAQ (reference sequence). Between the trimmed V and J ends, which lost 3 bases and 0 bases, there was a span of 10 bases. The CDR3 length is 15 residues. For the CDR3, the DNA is TGTGCCAGCAGCTTTACAACTTTTAGCACAGATACGCAGTATTTT. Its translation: CASSFTTFSTDTQYF.

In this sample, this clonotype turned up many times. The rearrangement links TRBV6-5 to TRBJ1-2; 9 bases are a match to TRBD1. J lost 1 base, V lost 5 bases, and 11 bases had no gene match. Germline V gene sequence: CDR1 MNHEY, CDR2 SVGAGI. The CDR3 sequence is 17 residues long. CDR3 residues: CASSPLMGQGSNYGYTF. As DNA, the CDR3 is TGTGCCAGCAGTCCTTTAATGGGACAGGGAAGTAACTATGGCTACACCTTC.

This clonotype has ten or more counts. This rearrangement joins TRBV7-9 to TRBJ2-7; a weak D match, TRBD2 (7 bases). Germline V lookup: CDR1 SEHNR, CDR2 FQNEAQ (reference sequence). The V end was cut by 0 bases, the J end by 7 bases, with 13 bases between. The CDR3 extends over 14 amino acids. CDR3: CASSLARGLPEQYF. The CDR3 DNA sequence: TGTGCCAGCAGCTTAGCCAGGGGACTACCTGAGCAGTACTTC.

CDR3 residues: CASSPPDRGRPQHF. CDR3 nucleotide sequence: TGTGCCAGCAGTCCACCCGACAGGGGACGGCCCCAGCATTTT. The chain carries TRBV6-2 or TRBV6-3 and TRBJ1-5; the match to TRBD1 covers 8 bases. J lost 9 bases, V lost 5 bases, and 9 bases had no gene match. Per the germline V gene, CDR1 is MNHEY and CDR2 is SVGEGT. This CDR3 region has 14 residues.

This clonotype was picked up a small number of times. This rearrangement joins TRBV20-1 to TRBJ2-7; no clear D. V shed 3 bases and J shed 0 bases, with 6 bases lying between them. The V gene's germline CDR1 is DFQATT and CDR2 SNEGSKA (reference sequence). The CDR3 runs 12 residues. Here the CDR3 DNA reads TGCAGTGCTAGTACAAGCTCCTACGAGCAGTACTTC. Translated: CSASTSSYEQYF.

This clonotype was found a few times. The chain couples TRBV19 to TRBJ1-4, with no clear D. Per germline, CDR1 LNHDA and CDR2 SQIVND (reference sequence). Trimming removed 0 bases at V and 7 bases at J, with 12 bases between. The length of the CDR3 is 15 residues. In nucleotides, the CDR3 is TGTGCCAGTAGTATAGAGGGATACGGAGCTGAAAAACTGTTTTTT. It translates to CASSIEGYGAEKLFF.

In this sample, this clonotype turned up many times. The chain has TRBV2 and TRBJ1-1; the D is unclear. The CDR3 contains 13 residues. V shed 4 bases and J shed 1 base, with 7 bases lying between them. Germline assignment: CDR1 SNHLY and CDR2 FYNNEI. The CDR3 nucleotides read TGTGCCAGCAGTGGGAACACGAACACTGAAGCTTTCTTT. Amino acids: CASSGNTNTEAFF.

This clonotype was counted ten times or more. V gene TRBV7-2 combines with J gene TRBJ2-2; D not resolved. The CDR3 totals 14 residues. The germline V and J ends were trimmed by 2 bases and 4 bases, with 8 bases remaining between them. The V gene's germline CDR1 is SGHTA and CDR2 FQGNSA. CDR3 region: CASSLLDATGELFF. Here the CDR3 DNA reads TGTGCCAGCAGCTTACTGGATGCCACCGGGGAGCTGTTTTTT.